This TCR beta chain was recorded in a study of blood T cell repertoires in COVID-19. Original data processing: Estimation of nucleated cell counts relied on the amplification of reference gene primers. Data came from immunoSEQ multiplex PCR; TCRdb stores just in-frame clones and leaves some out. V, J and clone size are those of that table, while D and trimming were read from the DNA. The sample consists of about 200,000 clones, roughly 83% of them appearing once. This CDR3 has 14 amino acids. The V end was cut by 0 bases, the J end by 4 bases, with 9 bases between. Germline CDR1 is LNHNV and CDR2 is YYDKDF (reference sequence).

This TCR was recovered from a man aged 35 to 55 with acute or convalescent COVID-19. Sequences were obtained from peripheral blood. The J gene is TRBJ1-2, the V gene TRBV15; tentatively, D is TRBD1 (5 bases). CDR3 protein: CATSRDGGVYGYTF. CDR3 DNA: TGTGCCACCAGCAGAGATGGAGGGGTCTATGGCTACACCTTC. The full variable domain, completed using reference TRBV15 and TRBJ1-2, is DAMVIQNPRYQVTQFGKPVTLSCSQTLNHNVMYWYQQKSSQAPKLLFHYYDKDFNNEADTPDNFQSRRPNTSFCFLDIRSPGLGDTAMYLCATSRDGGVYGYTFGSGTRLTVV.